This TCR beta chain is from a study of cytomegalovirus exposure and HLA in healthy donors. Overall study findings and caveats: It was shown in a later analysis that HLA-associated TCR beta chains were more clonally expanded than other, equally common chains.

The V and J ends lost 7 bases and 5 bases, in that order; junction bases with no gene match: 7. This CDR3 has 15 residues. The V gene's germline CDR1 is SNHLY and CDR2 FYNNEI. Points on this clone: What it recognizes is unknown.

PCR primers comprised 60 Vbeta and 13 Jbeta primers. Measured with immunoSEQ multiplex PCR; TCRdb has only the in-frame clones, and not every one. This table holds roughly 120,000 clones, 60% to 85% found once. The sample consisted of PBMCs. The rearrangement joins TRBV2 to TRBJ2-2, with TRBD1 identical over 10 bases. This TCR derives from a woman aged 18-29 years in good health and CMV-seronegative. CDR3 sequence: CASNLDRGRTGELFF. The CDR3 DNA follows: TGTGCCAGCAACCTCGACAGGGGGCGAACCGGGGAGCTGTTTTTT.